This TCR beta chain stems from a study of CD8+CD57+ T cells in acquired aplastic anemia. Whole-study context: Mean yield of DNA from sorted CD4+ and CD8+ cells was 3.2 ug.

General observations from the study: For CD8+ Simpson's diversity, patients and controls showed no significant difference. Patients and controls turned out to have roughly 31 CD8+ CDR3 sequences in common.

The TCR beta profiling, which covered VDJ combination and CDR3 sequence, was carried out using genomic DNA as the template. Each CDR3 protein gets one entry after TCRdb re-called the reads with MiXCR. This sample carries under 250,000 distinct CDR3 sequences, approximately 50% of them seen once, and the ten largest clones take roughly 8%. Ten or more counts support this clonotype. What it recognizes is unknown. All patients picked for sequencing had shown, by flow cytometry, an expansion of CD8+CD57+ cells. Blood samples were obtained from patients who had received no prior therapy. Germline assignment: CDR1 WNHNN and CDR2 SYGVQD (reference sequence). V dropped 3 bases and J dropped 4 bases, with 16 bases sitting between them. CDR3 length: 16 amino acids.

V usage is TRBV10-1 and J usage is TRBJ1-3, with D unresolved. The TCR originated in a human donor with aplastic anemia. The sequencing sample was made of sorted CD4+, CD8+, or CD8+CD57+ T cells (not recorded which) from PBMCs. The CDR3 loop reads CASSEASTLTGNTIYF. CDR3 DNA: TGCGCCAGCAGTGAAGCATCCACACTTACCGGAAACACCATATATTTT.